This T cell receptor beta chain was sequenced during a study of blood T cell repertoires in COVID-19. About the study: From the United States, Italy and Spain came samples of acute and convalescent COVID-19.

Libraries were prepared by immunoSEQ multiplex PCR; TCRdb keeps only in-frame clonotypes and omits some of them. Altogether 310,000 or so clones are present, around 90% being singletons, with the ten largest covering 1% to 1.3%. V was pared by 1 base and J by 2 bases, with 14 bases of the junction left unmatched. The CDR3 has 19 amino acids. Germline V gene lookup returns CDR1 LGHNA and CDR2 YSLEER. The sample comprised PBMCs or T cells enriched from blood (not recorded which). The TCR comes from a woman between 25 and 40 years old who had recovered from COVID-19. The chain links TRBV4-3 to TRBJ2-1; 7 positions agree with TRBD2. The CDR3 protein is CASSQAGSSWEGPYNEQFF. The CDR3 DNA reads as TGCGCCAGCAGCCAAGCTGGGTCGTCGTGGGAGGGCCCCTACAATGAGCAGTTCTTC.